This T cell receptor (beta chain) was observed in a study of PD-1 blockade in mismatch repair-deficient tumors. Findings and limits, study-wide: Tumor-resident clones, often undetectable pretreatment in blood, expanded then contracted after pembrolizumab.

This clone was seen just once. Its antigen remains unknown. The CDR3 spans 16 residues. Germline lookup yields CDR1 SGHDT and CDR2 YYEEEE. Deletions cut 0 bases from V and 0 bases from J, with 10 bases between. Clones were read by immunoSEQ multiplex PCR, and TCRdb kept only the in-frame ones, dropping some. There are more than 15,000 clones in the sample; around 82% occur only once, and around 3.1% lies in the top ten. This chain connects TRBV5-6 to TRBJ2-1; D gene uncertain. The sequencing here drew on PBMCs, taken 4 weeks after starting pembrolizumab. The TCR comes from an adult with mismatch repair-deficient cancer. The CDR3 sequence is CASSLGGQSSYNEQFF. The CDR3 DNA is TGTGCCAGCAGCTTGGGAGGTCAGAGCTCCTACAATGAGCAGTTCTTC.